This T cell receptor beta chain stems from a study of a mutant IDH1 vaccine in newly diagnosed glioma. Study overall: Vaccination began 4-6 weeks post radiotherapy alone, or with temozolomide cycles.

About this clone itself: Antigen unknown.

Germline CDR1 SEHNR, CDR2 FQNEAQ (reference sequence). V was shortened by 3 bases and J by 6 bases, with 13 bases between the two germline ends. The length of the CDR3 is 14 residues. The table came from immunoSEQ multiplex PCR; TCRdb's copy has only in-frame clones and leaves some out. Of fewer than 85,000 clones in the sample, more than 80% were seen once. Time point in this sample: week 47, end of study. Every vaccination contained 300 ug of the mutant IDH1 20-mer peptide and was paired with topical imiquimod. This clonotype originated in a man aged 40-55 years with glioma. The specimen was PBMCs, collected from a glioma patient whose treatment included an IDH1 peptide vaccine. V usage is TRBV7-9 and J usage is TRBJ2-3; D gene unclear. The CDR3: CASSFGLASDTQYF. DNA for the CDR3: TGTGCCAGCAGCTTTGGCCTGGCCAGCGATACGCAGTATTTT. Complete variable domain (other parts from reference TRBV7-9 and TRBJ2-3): DTGVSQNPRHKITKRGQNVTFRCDPISEHNRLYWYRQTLGQGPEFLTYFQNEAQLEKSRLLSDRFSAERPKGSFSTLEIQRTEQGDSAMYLCASSFGLASDTQYFGPGTRLTVL.